The rows below give T cell receptor beta chains drawn from one sample of a study of T cells after yellow fever vaccination. Each CDR3 protein is one row after TCRdb ran MiXCR on the 5' RACE reads. The sample shows around 600,000 distinct CDR3 sequences, 9% to 15% of them seen only once. This specimen consisted of PBMCs, obtained on the day of the yellow fever booster vaccination. These receptors originate from a man aged 25-40 years who received the YFV17D yellow fever vaccine. Both conserved end residues are part of each CDR3. The D gene is left open where the match is weak. Clone size appears in some rows only: once, few, many, or a class for an expanded clone.

>TRBV20-1|.|TRBJ2-7|12|.
CSASSLFREQYF
TGCAGTGCTAGTAGTCTTTTTCGCGAGCAGTACTTC
>TRBV20-1|TRBD1|TRBJ2-1|15|few
CSARTTGGFDNEQFF
TGCAGTGCTAGAACGACAGGGGGTTTTGACAATGAGCAGTTCTTC
>TRBV24-1|.|TRBJ1-5|13|few
CATSADVYQPQHF
TGTGCCACCAGCGCGGACGTATATCAGCCCCAGCATTTT
>TRBV6-5|.|TRBJ2-1|14|.
CASSNVRGTREQFF
TGTGCCAGCAGTAACGTACGAGGGACAAGGGAGCAGTTCTTC
>TRBV6-6|.|TRBJ2-2|13|.
CASSWGRPGELFF
TGTGCCAGCAGTTGGGGGCGACCCGGGGAGCTGTTTTTT
>TRBV6-1|TRBD1|TRBJ2-7|15|.
CASSATGTGHYEQYF
TGTGCCAGCAGTGCGACCGGGACAGGGCACTACGAGCAGTACTTC
>TRBV12-3/TRBV12-4|.|TRBJ2-2|16|many
CASSFEVLRGTGELFF
TGTGCCAGCAGTTTTGAGGTCCTCCGGGGCACCGGGGAGCTGTTTTTT
>TRBV19|.|TRBJ2-6|16|.
CASRSRTAAGANVLTF
TGTGCCAGTAGATCCCGGACGGCAGCTGGGGCCAACGTCCTGACTTTC
>TRBV28|.|TRBJ2-7|14|.
CASSLIYPSGEQYF
TGTGCCAGCAGTTTAATCTACCCGTCCGGTGAGCAGTACTTC
>TRBV20-1|.|TRBJ2-1|13|many
CSAPRGSYNEQFF
TGCAGTGCCCCTAGGGGTTCCTACAATGAGCAGTTCTTC
>TRBV25-1|.|TRBJ2-7|14|.
CASSEFRPPGEQYF
TGTGCCAGCAGTGAATTCAGGCCCCCGGGGGAGCAGTACTTC
>TRBV5-1|TRBD1|TRBJ1-1|15|once
CASSQRTGGDTEAFF
TGCGCCAGCAGCCAAAGGACAGGGGGAGACACTGAAGCTTTCTTT
>TRBV9|TRBD2|TRBJ2-7|15|many
CASSVDPAGVNEQYF
TGTGCCAGCAGCGTAGATCCAGCGGGAGTAAACGAGCAGTACTTC
>TRBV29-1|TRBD2|TRBJ2-7|14|.
CSASLGLAVYEQYF
TGCAGCGCTTCTTTGGGACTAGCGGTCTACGAGCAGTACTTC
>TRBV20-1|TRBD1|TRBJ1-5|12|.
CSGSTGEQPQHF
TGCAGTGGCTCGACAGGGGAACAGCCCCAGCATTTT
>TRBV20-1|.|TRBJ2-7|13|many
CSATDGPQYEQYF
TGCAGTGCCACTGACGGACCCCAGTACGAGCAGTACTTC
>TRBV5-6|TRBD2|TRBJ2-3|12|few
CASSSLLAGWDF
TGTGCCAGCAGTAGCCTGCTAGCGGGATGGGATTTT
>TRBV29-1|.|TRBJ2-7|12|.
CSVTRDSYEQYF
TGCAGCGTAACCAGGGACTCCTACGAGCAGTACTTC
>TRBV7-2|.|TRBJ1-1|12|many
CASSSGWGKAFF
TGTGCCAGCAGCTCGGGGTGGGGGAAAGCTTTCTTT
>TRBV18|.|TRBJ1-6|14|.
CASSPGRGGSPLHF
TGTGCCAGCTCACCAGGCAGGGGAGGATCACCCCTCCACTTT
>TRBV20-1|.|TRBJ2-3|15|.
CSATPRAGSTDTQYF
TGCAGTGCTACCCCCAGGGCGGGGAGCACAGATACGCAGTATTTT
>TRBV7-8|TRBD2|TRBJ2-1|16|many
CASSLAGSGAYNEQFF
TGTGCCAGCAGCTTAGCTGGTAGCGGGGCCTACAATGAGCAGTTCTTC
>TRBV28|.|TRBJ1-4|12|.
CASTATNEKLFF
TGTGCCAGCACAGCAACTAATGAAAAACTGTTTTTT
>TRBV6-2/TRBV6-3|.|TRBJ2-1|14|few
CASSYSNGGHEQFF
TGTGCCAGCAGTTACTCGAATGGGGGGCATGAGCAGTTCTTC
>TRBV20-1|TRBD2|TRBJ2-1|14|.
CSASPSGRTNEQFF
TGCAGTGCTTCCCCTAGCGGGAGGACCAATGAGCAGTTCTTC
>TRBV18|.|TRBJ1-2|13|.
CATWEDRLYGYTF
TGTGCTACCTGGGAAGACCGCCTCTATGGCTACACCTTC
>TRBV21-1|.|TRBJ2-7|15|few
CASSKRPGFAYEQYF
TGTGCCAGCAGCAAACGGCCAGGGTTTGCTTACGAGCAGTACTTC
>TRBV29-1|TRBD1|TRBJ2-7|13|few
CSVATGEIYEQYF
TGCAGCGTTGCTACAGGGGAGATTTACGAGCAGTACTTC
>TRBV12-3/TRBV12-4|.|TRBJ2-7|14|.
CATSWRALSYEQYF
TGTGCCACCTCCTGGCGGGCGTTAAGTTACGAGCAGTACTTC
>TRBV7-9|.|TRBJ1-6|14|.
CASSSDPAFSPLHF
TGTGCCAGCAGCTCAGACCCCGCGTTTTCACCCCTCCACTTT
>TRBV9|TRBD2|TRBJ2-7|14|few
CASSGGLAGGEQYF
TGTGCCAGCAGCGGGGGACTAGCGGGAGGCGAGCAGTACTTC
>TRBV7-8|.|TRBJ2-1|13|few
CASRPALEHEQFF
TGTGCCAGCCGCCCAGCCTTAGAGCATGAGCAGTTCTTC
>TRBV7-6|TRBD1|TRBJ1-1|16|.
CASSPGQGAFSAEAFF
TGTGCCAGCAGCCCCGGACAGGGGGCGTTTAGCGCTGAAGCTTTCTTT
>TRBV27|TRBD2|TRBJ2-6|18|few
CASSRLAVQIPGANVLTF
TGTGCCAGCAGTCGTCTAGCGGTCCAAATCCCTGGGGCCAACGTCCTGACTTTC
>TRBV5-1|TRBD1|TRBJ2-7|15|few
CASSSKQGAPSEQYF
TGCGCCAGCAGCTCTAAGCAGGGGGCTCCCTCCGAGCAGTACTTC
>TRBV6-2/TRBV6-3|.|TRBJ1-6|14|.
CASSFGKDNSPLHF
TGTGCCAGCAGTTTTGGAAAGGATAATTCACCCCTCCACTTT
>TRBV12-3/TRBV12-4|.|TRBJ2-3|16|.
CASSFGGGSSTDTQYF
TGTGCCAGCAGTTTCGGAGGAGGGAGTTCCACAGATACGCAGTATTTT
>TRBV7-6|.|TRBJ2-7|15|few
CASSFESGLSYEQYF
TGTGCCAGCAGCTTTGAAAGCGGGCTCTCCTACGAGCAGTACTTC
>TRBV3-1|TRBD1|TRBJ2-2|17|many
CASRPSGTGGIAGELFF
TGTGCCAGCAGGCCTTCCGGGACAGGGGGTATAGCGGGGGAGCTGTTTTTT
>TRBV7-9|TRBD1|TRBJ2-7|16|few
CASSRSGDSTSYEQYF
TGTGCCAGCAGCCGGTCCGGGGACAGTACCTCCTACGAGCAGTACTTC
>TRBV7-9|TRBD1|TRBJ2-5|15|.
CASSQGGQGLETQYF
TGTGCCAGCAGCCAAGGGGGACAGGGGTTGGAGACCCAGTACTTC
>TRBV6-6|.|TRBJ2-2|13|few
CASSWQNVGELFF
TGTGCCAGCAGCTGGCAGAATGTCGGGGAGCTGTTTTTT
>TRBV20-1|.|TRBJ2-2|11|.
CSAKRTGELFF
TGCAGTGCGAAGCGCACCGGGGAGCTGTTTTTT
>TRBV5-1|.|TRBJ2-5|15|few
CASSLATGRQETQYF
TGCGCCAGCAGCTTGGCGACGGGGCGGCAAGAGACCCAGTACTTC
>TRBV5-6|.|TRBJ2-1|17|few
CASSLSLSVGGRYEQFF
TGTGCCAGCAGCTTGAGTCTCAGCGTGGGAGGCCGGTATGAGCAGTTCTTC
>TRBV20-1|.|TRBJ1-1|14|few
CSAQGFLVNTEAFF
TGCAGTGCCCAGGGGTTTTTGGTGAACACTGAAGCTTTCTTT
>TRBV6-2/TRBV6-3|TRBD2|TRBJ2-3|15|few
CASSVLAGEVNTQYF
TGTGCCAGCAGCGTACTAGCGGGAGAGGTAAATACGCAGTATTTT
>TRBV7-9|.|TRBJ1-5|12|.
CASSDRDQPQHF
TGTGCCAGCAGCGATCGGGATCAGCCCCAGCATTTT
>TRBV28|TRBD2|TRBJ2-5|15|few
CASSLAGGPRETQYF
TGTGCCAGCAGTTTAGCGGGAGGGCCTCGGGAGACCCAGTACTTC
>TRBV7-2|.|TRBJ2-3|11|.
CASTRRDTQYF
TGTGCCAGCACTCGGAGAGATACGCAGTATTTT
>TRBV7-2|TRBD2|TRBJ2-5|17|many
CASSTRLGGGPSETQYF
TGTGCCAGCAGCACCCGGTTGGGGGGAGGGCCATCAGAGACCCAGTACTTC
>TRBV4-2|.|TRBJ2-2|15|many
CASSPGTGNTGELFF
TGTGCCAGCAGCCCCGGGACGGGGAACACCGGGGAGCTGTTTTTT
>TRBV18|TRBD1|TRBJ2-2|19|.
CASSPLRPRDSSNTGELFF
TGTGCCAGCTCACCACTTAGGCCCCGGGACAGCTCGAACACCGGGGAGCTGTTTTTT
>TRBV7-2|.|TRBJ1-6|15|few
CASSLVGGGNSPLHF
TGTGCCAGCAGCTTAGTGGGGGGGGGTAATTCACCCCTCCACTTT
>TRBV24-1|TRBD2|TRBJ2-5|15|.
CATSASTGGRETQYF
TGTGCCACCAGTGCCTCTACGGGAGGGCGAGAGACCCAGTACTTC
>TRBV3-1|.|TRBJ2-1|16|few
CASSPVQGMPYNEQFF
TGTGCCAGCAGCCCCGTACAGGGTATGCCCTACAATGAGCAGTTCTTC
>TRBV14|.|TRBJ2-1|15|.
CASSASISSYNEQFF
TGTGCCAGCAGTGCTAGCATCTCCTCCTACAATGAGCAGTTCTTC
>TRBV5-1|.|TRBJ2-6|15|.
CASSLGPAGANVLTF
TGCGCCAGCAGCTTGGGACCCGCCGGGGCCAACGTCCTGACTTTC